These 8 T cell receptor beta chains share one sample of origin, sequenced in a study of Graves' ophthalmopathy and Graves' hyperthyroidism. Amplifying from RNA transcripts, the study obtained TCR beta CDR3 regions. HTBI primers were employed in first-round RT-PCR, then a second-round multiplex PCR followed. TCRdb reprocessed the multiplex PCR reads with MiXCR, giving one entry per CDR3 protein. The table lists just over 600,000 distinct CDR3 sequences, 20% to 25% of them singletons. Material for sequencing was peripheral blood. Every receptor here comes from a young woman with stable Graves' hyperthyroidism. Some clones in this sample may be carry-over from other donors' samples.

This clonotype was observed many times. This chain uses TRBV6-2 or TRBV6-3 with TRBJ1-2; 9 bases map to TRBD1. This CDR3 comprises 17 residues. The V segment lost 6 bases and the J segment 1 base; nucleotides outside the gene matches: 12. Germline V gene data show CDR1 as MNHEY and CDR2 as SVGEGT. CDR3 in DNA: TGTGCCAGCAGCTACGCGACCGGGACAGGGTTTAACTATGGCTACACCTTC. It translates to CASSYATGTGFNYGYTF.

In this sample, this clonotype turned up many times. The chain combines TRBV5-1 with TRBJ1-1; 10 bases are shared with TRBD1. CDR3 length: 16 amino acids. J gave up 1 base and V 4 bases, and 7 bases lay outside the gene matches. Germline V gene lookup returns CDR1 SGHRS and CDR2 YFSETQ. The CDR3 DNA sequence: TGCGCCAGCAGCCCGAGGACAGGGGGTGAGAACACTGAAGCTTTCTTT. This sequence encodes CASSPRTGGENTEAFF.

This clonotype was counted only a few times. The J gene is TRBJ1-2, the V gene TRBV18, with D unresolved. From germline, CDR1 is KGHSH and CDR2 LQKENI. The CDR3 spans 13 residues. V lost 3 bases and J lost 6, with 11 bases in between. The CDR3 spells CASSPLNRDGYTF. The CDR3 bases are TGTGCCAGCTCACCGCTTAATAGGGATGGCTACACCTTC. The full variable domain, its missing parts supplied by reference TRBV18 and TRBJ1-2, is NAGVMQNPRHLVRRRGQEARLRCSPMKGHSHVYWYRQLPEEGLKFMVYLQKENIIDESGMPKERFSAEFPKEGPSILRIQQVVRGDSAAYFCASSPLNRDGYTFGSGTRLTVV.

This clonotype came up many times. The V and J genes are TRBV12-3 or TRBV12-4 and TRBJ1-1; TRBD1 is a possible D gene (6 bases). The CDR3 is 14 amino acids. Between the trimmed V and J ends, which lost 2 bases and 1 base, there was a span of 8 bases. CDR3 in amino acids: CASSLNRENTEAFF. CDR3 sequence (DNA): TGTGCCAGCAGTTTAAACAGGGAGAACACTGAAGCTTTCTTT.

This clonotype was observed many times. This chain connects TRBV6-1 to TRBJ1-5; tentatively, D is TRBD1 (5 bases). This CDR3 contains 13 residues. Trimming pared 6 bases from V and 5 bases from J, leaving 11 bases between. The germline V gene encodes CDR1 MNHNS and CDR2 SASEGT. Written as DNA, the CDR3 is TGTGCCAGCAGCCGCAGGGAGGATCAGCCCCAGCATTTT. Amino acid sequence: CASSRREDQPQHF.

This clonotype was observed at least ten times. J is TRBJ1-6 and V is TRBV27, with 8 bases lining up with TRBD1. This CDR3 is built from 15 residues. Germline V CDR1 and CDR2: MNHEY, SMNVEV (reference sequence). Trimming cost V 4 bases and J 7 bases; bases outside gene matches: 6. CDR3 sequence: CASSSTGGRNSPLHF. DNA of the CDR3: TGTGCCAGCAGTTCCACAGGGGGTCGAAATTCACCCCTCCACTTT.

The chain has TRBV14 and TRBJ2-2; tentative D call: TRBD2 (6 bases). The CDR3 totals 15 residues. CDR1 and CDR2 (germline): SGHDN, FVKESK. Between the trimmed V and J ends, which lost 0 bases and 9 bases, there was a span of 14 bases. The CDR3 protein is CASSQDPGLLRELFF. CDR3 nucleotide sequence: TGTGCCAGCAGCCAAGACCCGGGACTTCTTCGGGAGCTGTTTTTT.

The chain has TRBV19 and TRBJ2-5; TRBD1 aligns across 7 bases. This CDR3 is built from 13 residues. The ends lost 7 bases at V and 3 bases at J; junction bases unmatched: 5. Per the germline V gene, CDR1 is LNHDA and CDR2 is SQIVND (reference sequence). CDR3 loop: CASIGTDEETQYF. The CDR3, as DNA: TGTGCCAGTATTGGGACAGACGAAGAGACCCAGTACTTC.